The source of this T cell receptor beta chain is a study of early T cells in non-severe SARS-CoV-2 infection. On the study more broadly: Bulk RNA isolated from unsorted whole blood underwent sequencing; chains were not paired.

Concerning this clonotype: Its specificity is unknown.

Study-level findings and limits: VDJdb matching favored anti-spike CD8 responses, missing private and CD4 specificities.

Attachment of unique molecular identifiers to individual cDNA molecules was performed. TCRdb called the 5' RACE reads again in MiXCR, with one record for every CDR3 protein. In the table there are tens of thousands of distinct CDR3 sequences, roughly a tenth of which are singletons. Germline lookup yields CDR1 SGHAT and CDR2 FQNNGV. This CDR3 comprises 16 residues. V trimming: 6 bases; J trimming: 6 bases; junction bases outside the gene matches: 8. This sequence was found in an adult who was a healthcare worker with PCR-confirmed SARS-CoV-2 infection or an uninfected control (not recorded which). The sequenced sample consisted of whole blood. V gene TRBV11-2 combines with J gene TRBJ1-6; 10 positions match TRBD1. CDR3 loop: CASRTLDRGRNSPLHF. The CDR3 region has the DNA TGTGCCAGCAGGACACTTGACAGGGGGCGTAATTCACCCCTCCACTTT.